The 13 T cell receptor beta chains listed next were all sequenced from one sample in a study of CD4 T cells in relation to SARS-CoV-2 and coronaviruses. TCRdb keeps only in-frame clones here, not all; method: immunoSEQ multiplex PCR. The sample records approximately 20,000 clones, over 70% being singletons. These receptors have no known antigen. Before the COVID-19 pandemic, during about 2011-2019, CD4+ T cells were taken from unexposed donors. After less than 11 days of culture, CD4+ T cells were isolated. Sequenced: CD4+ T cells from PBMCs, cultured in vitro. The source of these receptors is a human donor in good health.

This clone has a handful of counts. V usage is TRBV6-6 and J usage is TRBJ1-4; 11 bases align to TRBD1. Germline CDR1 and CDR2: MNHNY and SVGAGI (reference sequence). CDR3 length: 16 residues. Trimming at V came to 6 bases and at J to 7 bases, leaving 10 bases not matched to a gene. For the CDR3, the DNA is TGTGCCAGCAGCCCAATGCCGGGACAGGGGGTTGAAAAACTGTTTTTT. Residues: CASSPMPGQGVEKLFF.

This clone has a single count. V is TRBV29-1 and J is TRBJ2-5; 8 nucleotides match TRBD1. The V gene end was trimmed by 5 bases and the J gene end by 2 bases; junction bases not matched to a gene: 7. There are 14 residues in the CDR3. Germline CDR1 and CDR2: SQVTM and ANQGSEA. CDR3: CSVSRGLGQETQYF. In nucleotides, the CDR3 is TGCAGCGTTTCCAGGGGGCTGGGGCAAGAGACCCAGTACTTC.

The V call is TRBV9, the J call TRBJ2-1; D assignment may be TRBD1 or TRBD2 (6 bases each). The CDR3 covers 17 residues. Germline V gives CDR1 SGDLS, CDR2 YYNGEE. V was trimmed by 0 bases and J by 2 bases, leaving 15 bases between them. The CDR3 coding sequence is TGTGCCAGCAGCGTAGAGGAGGGACAAGGGCCCTACAATGAGCAGTTCTTC. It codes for CASSVEEGQGPYNEQFF.

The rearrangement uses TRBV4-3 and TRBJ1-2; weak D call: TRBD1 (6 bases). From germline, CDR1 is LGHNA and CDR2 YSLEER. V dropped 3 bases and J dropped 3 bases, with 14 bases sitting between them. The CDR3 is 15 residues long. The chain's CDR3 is CASSHQEGGDYGYTF. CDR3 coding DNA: TGCGCCAGCAGCCACCAGGAGGGGGGGGACTATGGCTACACCTTC.

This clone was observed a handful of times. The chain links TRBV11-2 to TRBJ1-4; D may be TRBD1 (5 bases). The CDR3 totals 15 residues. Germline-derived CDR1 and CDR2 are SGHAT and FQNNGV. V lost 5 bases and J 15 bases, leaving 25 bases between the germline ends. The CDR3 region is CASSSISGTPRRVFF. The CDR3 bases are TGTGCCAGCAGCAGCATATCCGGGACGCCCCGCCGCGTGTTTTTT.

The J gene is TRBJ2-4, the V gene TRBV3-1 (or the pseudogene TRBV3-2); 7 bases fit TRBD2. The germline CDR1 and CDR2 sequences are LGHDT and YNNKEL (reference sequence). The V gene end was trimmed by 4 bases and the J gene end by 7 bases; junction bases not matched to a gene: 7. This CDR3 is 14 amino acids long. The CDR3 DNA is TGTGCCAGCAGCCCAAGCGGGGCGGGGAACATTCAGTACTTC. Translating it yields CASSPSGAGNIQYF.

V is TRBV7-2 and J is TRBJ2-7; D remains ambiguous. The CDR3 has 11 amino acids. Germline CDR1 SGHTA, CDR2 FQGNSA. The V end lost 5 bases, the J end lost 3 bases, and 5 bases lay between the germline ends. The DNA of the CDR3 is TGTGCCAGCAGCACCGTCTACGAGCAGTACTTC. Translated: CASSTVYEQYF.

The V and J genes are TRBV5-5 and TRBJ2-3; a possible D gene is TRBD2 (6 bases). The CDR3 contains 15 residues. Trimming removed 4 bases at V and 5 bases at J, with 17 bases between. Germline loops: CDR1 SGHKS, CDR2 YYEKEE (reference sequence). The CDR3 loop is CASSLTPVGGDTQYF. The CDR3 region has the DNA TGTGCCAGCAGCCTCACCCCCGTGGGGGGAGATACGCAGTATTTT.

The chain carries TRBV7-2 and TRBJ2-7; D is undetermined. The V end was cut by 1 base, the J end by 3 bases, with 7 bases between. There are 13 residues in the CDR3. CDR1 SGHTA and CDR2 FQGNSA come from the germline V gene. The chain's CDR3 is CASSLVKNYEQYF. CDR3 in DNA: TGTGCCAGCAGCTTAGTTAAGAACTACGAGCAGTACTTC.

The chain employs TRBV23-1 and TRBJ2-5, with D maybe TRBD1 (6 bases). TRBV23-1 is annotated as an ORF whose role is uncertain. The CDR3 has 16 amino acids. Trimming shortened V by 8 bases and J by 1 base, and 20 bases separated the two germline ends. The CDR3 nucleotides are TGCGCCAGCGGACAGACGTATCTTGGGGGCCAAGAGACCCAGTACTTC. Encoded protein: CASGQTYLGGQETQYF.

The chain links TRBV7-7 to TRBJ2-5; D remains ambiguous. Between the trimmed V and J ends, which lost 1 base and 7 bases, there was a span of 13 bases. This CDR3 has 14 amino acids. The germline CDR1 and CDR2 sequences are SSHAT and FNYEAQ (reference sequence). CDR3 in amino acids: CASSLGLFSGTQYF. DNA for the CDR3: TGTGCCAGCAGCTTAGGTCTTTTTTCAGGGACCCAGTACTTC.

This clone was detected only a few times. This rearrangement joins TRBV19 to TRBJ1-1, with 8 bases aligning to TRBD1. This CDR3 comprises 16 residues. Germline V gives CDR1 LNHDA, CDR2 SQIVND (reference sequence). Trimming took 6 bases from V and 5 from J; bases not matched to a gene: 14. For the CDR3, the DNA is TGTGCCAGTAGCCCTAGTGGCGACAGGGGATATACTGAAGCTTTCTTT. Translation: CASSPSGDRGYTEAFF. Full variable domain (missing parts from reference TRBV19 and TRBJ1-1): DGGITQSPKYLFRKEGQNVTLSCEQNLNHDAMYWYRQDPGQGLRLIYYSQIVNDFQKGDIAEGYSVSREKKESFPLTVTSAQKNPTAFYLCASSPSGDRGYTEAFFGQGTRLTVV.

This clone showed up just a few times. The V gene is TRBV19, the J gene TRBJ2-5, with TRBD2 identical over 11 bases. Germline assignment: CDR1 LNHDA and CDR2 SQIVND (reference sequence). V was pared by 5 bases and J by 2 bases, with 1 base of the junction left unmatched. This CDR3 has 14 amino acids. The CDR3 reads CASSASGGQETQYF. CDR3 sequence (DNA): TGTGCCAGTAGTGCTAGCGGGGGGCAAGAGACCCAGTACTTC.